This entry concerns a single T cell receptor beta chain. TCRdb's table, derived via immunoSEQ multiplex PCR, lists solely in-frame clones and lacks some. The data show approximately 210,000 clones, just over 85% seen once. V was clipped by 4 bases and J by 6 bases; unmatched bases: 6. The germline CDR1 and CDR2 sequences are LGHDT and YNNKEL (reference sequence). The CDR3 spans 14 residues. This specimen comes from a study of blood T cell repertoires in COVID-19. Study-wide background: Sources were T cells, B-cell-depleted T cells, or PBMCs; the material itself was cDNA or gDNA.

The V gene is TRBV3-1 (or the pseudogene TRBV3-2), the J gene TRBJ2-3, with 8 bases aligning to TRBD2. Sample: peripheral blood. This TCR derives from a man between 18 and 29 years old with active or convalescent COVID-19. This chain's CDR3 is CASSLRTSQDTQYF. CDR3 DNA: TGTGCCAGCAGCCTACGGACTAGCCAGGATACGCAGTATTTT.